This T cell receptor (beta chain) is from a study of T cells in Graves' hyperthyroidism and ophthalmopathy. TCR beta CDR3 regions were amplified from RNA. Researchers ran a first-round RT-PCR on the TCR CDR3 using the HTBI primer set. One entry per CDR3 protein, called by TCRdb with MiXCR from the multiplex PCR reads. This table has some 490,000 distinct CDR3 sequences, about 16% appearing once. Used for diagnoses were clinical symptoms, serum thyroxine and TRAb, thyroid ultrasound and orbital computed tomography. The germline V gene encodes CDR1 LGHNA and CDR2 YSLEER. CDR3 size: 16 residues. Unmatched junction bases numbered 5, after V lost 1 base and J lost 2 bases.

This clonotype originated in a young woman with Graves' ophthalmopathy. The chain carries TRBV4-3 and TRBJ2-7; TRBD1 agrees at 10 bases. Sequenced sample: blood. The DNA for the CDR3 is TGCGCCAGCAGCCAAGTTGGGGACAGGGGAACCTACGAGCAGTACTTC. Its translation: CASSQVGDRGTYEQYF.